The clone carrying this T cell receptor beta chain was counted a single time. Profiling relied on immunoSEQ multiplex PCR, and the TCRdb table lists in-frame clones only, not all of them. The sample carries 250,000 to 350,000 clones, 70% to 90% recorded once. This specimen comes from a study of blood T cell repertoires in COVID-19. Study in general: The samples span acute and convalescent COVID-19 from the United States, Italy and Spain. From T cells, B-cell-depleted T cells, or PBMCs came the material, which was cDNA or gDNA.

This CDR3 spans 19 amino acids. CDR1 and CDR2 (germline): SGHTA, FQGTGA. V lost 4 bases and J lost 2, with 25 bases in between. This TCR came from a woman aged 60-70 years with acute or convalescent COVID-19. Sequencing was done on a sample of peripheral blood. The chain is built from TRBV7-3 and TRBJ2-3, with a tentative D call TRBD1 (6 bases). The CDR3 nucleotides are TGTGCCAGCAGCTCCGTTGGGGGCTCAAGAGGAGGTTACACAGATACGCAGTATTTT. The encoded protein is CASSSVGGSRGGYTDTQYF. Variable domain in full (rest from reference TRBV7-3 and TRBJ2-3): GAGVSQTPSNKVTEKGKYVELRCDPISGHTALYWYRQSLGQGPEFLIYFQGTGAADDSGLPNDRFFAVRPEGSVSTLKIQRTERGDSAVYLCASSSVGGSRGGYTDTQYFGPGTRLTVL.